This TCR beta chain appears in the sequencing data of a study of T cell repertoires in cytomegalovirus infection. The wider study: Public TCR beta signatures provided an indication of both CMV infection and a matching HLA type. The study's findings and limits: Based on cumulative public TCR beta family frequency, carriers of CMV plus the relevant HLA were identified. HLA-C-restricted CMV clonotypes gave the most frequent clonotype in two of eight donors.

Using its own MiXCR run on the reads, TCRdb lists one record per CDR3 protein. The profile shows 90,000 to 120,000 distinct CDR3 sequences, about 25% of them singletons. The CDR3 length is 16 residues. J lost 1 base, V lost 4 bases, and 8 bases had no gene match. CDR1 is LGHNA and CDR2 is YSLEER in the germline V gene. On this clonotype itself: The antigen remains undetermined.

This sequence was found in a human donor in good health (CMV status not recorded). Some clones in this sample may be carry-over from other donors' samples. The rearrangement links TRBV4-3 to TRBJ2-7; 9 bases map to TRBD2. Material for sequencing was CD8+ T cells from PBMCs. For the CDR3, the DNA is TGCGCCAGCAGCCCCCAGGCGAGCGGGGGGTCCTACGAGCAGTACTTC. Its protein is CASSPQASGGSYEQYF.